This T cell receptor (beta chain) was retrieved from a study of shared clonotypes between healthy human individuals. Study background: For every donor, three CD4 naive, three CD4 memory, two CD8 naive and one CD8 memory plates were used. Findings and limits, study-wide: A small donor pool kept down the genetic and exposure-history diversity that was represented. The study found about 5% of naive CD4 clonotypes shared across several donors.

With regard to this clone: The antigen is not known.

CD4+ cells yielded CD45RA+ naive and CD45RA-negative memory subsets. CDR3 length equals 13 residues. Germline-derived CDR1 and CDR2 are SEHNR and FQNEAQ (reference sequence). The germline V and J ends were trimmed by 4 bases and 4 bases, with 11 bases remaining between them. The table came from immunoSEQ multiplex PCR; TCRdb's copy has only in-frame clones and leaves some out. The sample yields about 2.4 million clones, more than 90% seen once. The receptor was derived from a man aged 18 to 29 in good health. The rearrangement links TRBV7-9 to TRBJ2-7; D might be TRBD1 (5 bases). Sample: naive CD4+ T cells sorted from blood. Subset reported: CD45RA+ positively selected. CDR3 region: CASSSPGSYEQYF. CDR3 nucleotides: TGTGCCAGCAGCTCGCCAGGGTCTTACGAGCAGTACTTC.